This T cell receptor beta chain came from a study of blood T cell repertoires in COVID-19. The wider study: Samples came from the United States, Italy and Spain, spanning acute and convalescent COVID-19.

The participants were between about 18 and 95 years old and came from about two dozen US areas. Categorization into cohorts depended on clinical history that participants reported. This table comes from immunoSEQ multiplex PCR, and its TCRdb copy is limited to in-frame clones, with some not included. The sample contains fewer than 250,000 clones, over 80% of which appear only once. Germline CDR1 is MRHNA and CDR2 is SNTAGT. Germline trimming cut 4 bases from V and 2 bases from J; bases unmatched to any gene: 2. CDR3 size: 15 residues. This TCR came from a young woman who had been exposed to COVID-19. Specimen: PBMCs or T cells enriched from blood (not recorded which). The rearrangement uses TRBV6-4 and TRBJ2-2; 9 nucleotides line up with TRBD1. The CDR3 here is CASSAGQGNTGELFF. CDR3 nucleotides: TGTGCCAGCAGTGCGGGACAGGGCAACACCGGGGAGCTGTTTTTT.